The 18 T cell receptor beta chains below were found in one sample sequenced in a study of chemoradiotherapy in HPV16-positive cancers. Libraries were prepared by immunoSEQ multiplex PCR; TCRdb keeps only in-frame clonotypes and omits some of them. The table lists some 5,400 clones, around 90% of them singletons. The source material was tumor tissue, sampled from a patient who underwent chemoradiotherapy. The receptors were gathered from a human donor with HPV-associated anogenital cancer.

The chain uses TRBV4-3 and TRBJ2-7; D possibly corresponds to TRBD1 (6 bases). Looked up from germline, CDR1 is LGHNA and CDR2 is YSLEER. Between the trimmed V and J ends, which lost 4 bases and 4 bases, there was a span of 20 bases. This CDR3 is 16 amino acids long. This CDR3 is CASSPGAPRGVYEQYF. The CDR3 DNA reads TGCGCCAGCAGCCCAGGGGCACCCAGGGGCGTTTACGAGCAGTACTTC.

The chain uses TRBV28 and TRBJ2-7; no definite D call. The CDR3 runs 13 residues. Germline V gene data show CDR1 as MDHEN and CDR2 as SYDVKM. Trimming shortened V by 3 bases and J by 3 bases, and 9 bases separated the two germline ends. DNA of the CDR3: TGTGCCAGCAGTTTGGGTCCATTCTACGAGCAGTACTTC. Translation gives CASSLGPFYEQYF.

The chain carries TRBV4-1 and TRBJ1-2; D ambiguous. Between the trimmed V and J ends, which lost 0 bases and 3 bases, there was a span of 23 bases. The CDR3 spans 19 residues. The germline CDR1 and CDR2 sequences are MGHRA and YSYEKL. For the CDR3, the DNA is TGCGCCAGCAGCCAAGAGGTAGCCCGATTGCCCGGGGAGGACTATGGCTACACCTTC. Protein product: CASSQEVARLPGEDYGYTF.

This clone has a single count. V usage is TRBV11-1 and J usage is TRBJ2-3; 12 bases align to TRBD2. The germline CDR1 and CDR2 sequences are SGHAT and FQDESV (reference sequence). The length of the CDR3 is 13 residues. Trimming took 10 bases from V and 4 from J; bases not matched to a gene: 3. CDR3 DNA: TGTGCCACTGGACTAGCGGGATCAGATACGCAGTATTTT. Translated: CATGLAGSDTQYF.

This clone has just a few counts. DNA of the CDR3: TGTGCCTGGAGCCCTCCCTATCGGCAGGGGGCTTTCTTT. Amino acid sequence: CAWSPPYRQGAFF. V usage is TRBV30 and J usage is TRBJ1-1; TRBD1 might be the D (6 bases). CDR3 size: 13 residues. Trimming shortened V by 3 bases and J by 11 bases, and 19 bases separated the two germline ends. Germline CDR1 is GTSNPN and CDR2 is SVGIG (reference sequence).

The chain carries TRBV6-1 and TRBJ2-1; TRBD1 aligns across 9 bases. The germline CDR1 and CDR2 sequences are MNHNS and SASEGT. The CDR3 is 16 residues long. J was trimmed by 6 bases and V by 4 bases; bases with no gene match: 10. This CDR3 reads CASSALTGGRRNEQFF. The CDR3 coding sequence is TGTGCCAGCAGTGCCCTAACAGGGGGCCGCCGCAATGAGCAGTTCTTC.

The gene calls are TRBV7-9 and TRBJ1-1; tentatively, D is TRBD1 (5 bases). CDR3 size: 14 residues. The V gene's germline CDR1 is SEHNR and CDR2 FQNEAQ (reference sequence). The V end lost 4 bases, the J end lost 1 base, and 10 bases lay between the germline ends. Here the CDR3 reads CASSSLGGNTEAFF. The CDR3 DNA reads as TGTGCCAGCAGCTCGCTCGGGGGGAACACTGAAGCTTTCTTT.

This rearrangement joins TRBV10-3 to TRBJ1-1; D may be TRBD1 (6 bases). Per the germline V gene, CDR1 is ENHRY and CDR2 is SYGVKD. The CDR3 runs to 12 residues. V lost 2 bases and J 8 bases, leaving 9 bases between the germline ends. In DNA, the CDR3 is TGTGCCATCAGTGAGCCAGACAGGGAAGCTTTCTTT. Its protein product is CAISEPDREAFF.

The CDR3 sequence is CASSLGTEAFF. The CDR3 coding sequence is TGTGCCAGCAGCTTGGGCACTGAAGCTTTCTTT. The rearrangement joins TRBV7-9 to TRBJ1-1; D is unclear. CDR3 size: 11 residues. CDR1 SEHNR and CDR2 FQNEAQ come from the germline V gene (reference sequence). V lost 3 bases and J lost 4, with 3 bases in between.

DNA for the CDR3: TGCGCCAGCAGCCAAGAACCAGGGTCTGGGGCCAACGTCCTGACTTTC. Its protein is CASSQEPGSGANVLTF. V usage is TRBV4-3 and J usage is TRBJ2-6; tentative D call: TRBD1 (5 bases). Between the trimmed V and J ends, which lost 0 bases and 1 base, there was a span of 7 bases. Germline assignment: CDR1 LGHNA and CDR2 YSLEER. The CDR3 spans 16 residues.

This clone is a singleton in its sample. The chain has TRBV30 and TRBJ1-2; 7 positions match TRBD1. Per the germline V gene, CDR1 is GTSNPN and CDR2 is SVGIG (reference sequence). The CDR3 extends over 17 amino acids. J gave up 0 bases and V 3 bases, and 13 bases lay outside the gene matches. The CDR3 DNA reads as TGTGCCTGGAGGGGACGTAGGGGGCGGGGAGCTAACTATGGCTACACCTTC. Protein: CAWRGRRGRGANYGYTF.

This clone was seen just once. CDR3 nucleotides: TGCGCCAGCAGCCGTATCCGATCGCCTTACAATGAGCAGTTCTTC. Encoded protein: CASSRIRSPYNEQFF. The chain is built from TRBV4-3 and TRBJ2-1; D uncertain. Germline CDR1 reads LGHNA; CDR2 reads YSLEER. V lost 4 bases and J 4 bases, leaving 14 bases between the germline ends. This CDR3 region has 15 residues.

The chain employs TRBV19 and TRBJ1-5; D gene ambiguous. The CDR3 sequence is 14 residues long. Germline CDR1 reads LNHDA; CDR2 reads SQIVND (reference sequence). Trimming cost V 7 bases and J 0 bases, with 10 bases left between them. The CDR3 reads CASKGGNSNQPQHF. CDR3 nucleotides: TGTGCCAGTAAGGGAGGTAATAGCAATCAGCCCCAGCATTTT.

This clone turned up a few times. J is TRBJ2-7 and V is TRBV11-2, with 11 nucleotides matching TRBD2. Germline V lookup: CDR1 SGHAT, CDR2 FQNNGV. This CDR3 comprises 14 residues. Trimming removed 5 bases from V and 3 bases from J; junction bases left unmatched: 3. The CDR3 DNA sequence: TGTGCCAGCAGCCCTGGGACTAGCGGCTACGAGCAGTACTTC. Translation gives CASSPGTSGYEQYF.

This clone was seen once. The CDR3 DNA reads as TGCGCCAGCAGCTTGGACGGCGCCTATGGCTACACCTTC. This codes for CASSLDGAYGYTF. This sequence joins TRBV5-1 and TRBJ1-2; D remains ambiguous. Germline V gives CDR1 SGHRS, CDR2 YFSETQ. CDR3 length: 13 residues. Trimming took 0 bases from V and 4 from J, leaving 7 bases between them.

The chain couples TRBV14 to TRBJ1-3, with D perhaps matching TRBD1 (5 bases). CDR1 is SGHDN and CDR2 is FVKESK in the germline V gene. The CDR3 totals 16 residues. V was clipped by 3 bases and J by 0 bases, with 12 bases between them. The DNA for the CDR3 is TGTGCCAGCAGCCACGGGGGACGAATCTCTGGAAACACCATATATTTT. Its translation: CASSHGGRISGNTIYF.

The chain combines TRBV13 with TRBJ1-1; TRBD1 matches 7 bases. V gave up 10 bases and J gave up 0 bases; unmatched junction bases: 8. The CDR3 loop spans 14 amino acids. The V gene's germline CDR1 is PRHDT and CDR2 FYEKMQ (reference sequence). The CDR3 loop is CATRRGGMNTEAFF. In nucleotides, the CDR3 is TGTGCCACCAGAAGAGGGGGCATGAACACTGAAGCTTTCTTT.

The chain joins TRBV25-1 to TRBJ1-1; 7 bases map to TRBD1. This CDR3 has 13 amino acids. J lost 8 bases, V lost 5 bases, and 8 bases had no gene match. Germline V gene lookup returns CDR1 MGHDK and CDR2 SYGVNS. CDR3 in amino acids: CASSKRQGLEAFF. CDR3 coding DNA: TGTGCCAGCAGTAAAAGACAGGGTTTGGAAGCTTTCTTT.